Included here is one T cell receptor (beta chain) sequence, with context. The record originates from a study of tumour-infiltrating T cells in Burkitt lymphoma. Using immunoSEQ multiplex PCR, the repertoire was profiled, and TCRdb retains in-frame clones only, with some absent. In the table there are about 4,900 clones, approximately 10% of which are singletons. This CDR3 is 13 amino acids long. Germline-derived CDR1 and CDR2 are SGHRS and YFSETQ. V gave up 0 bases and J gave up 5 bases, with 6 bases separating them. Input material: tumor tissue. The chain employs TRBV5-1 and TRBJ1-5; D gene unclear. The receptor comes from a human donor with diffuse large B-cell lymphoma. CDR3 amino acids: CASSLAGDQPQHF. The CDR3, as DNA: TGCGCCAGCAGCTTGGCTGGGGATCAGCCCCAGCATTTT.